These 27 T cell receptor beta chains share one sample of origin, sequenced in a study of T cells in localized non-small cell lung cancer. TCRdb's table, derived via immunoSEQ multiplex PCR, lists solely in-frame clones and lacks some. Seen here are roughly 17,000 clones, around four fifths observed once, and the top ten hold around a third. The sample was peripheral blood, taken before any cancer treatment. The source of these receptors is a male donor at least 60 years old with stage III lung adenocarcinoma.

V is TRBV7-8 and J is TRBJ1-1; 9 bases align to TRBD1. The germline V gene has CDR1 SGHVS and CDR2 FQNEAQ. The CDR3 sequence is 17 residues long. V trimming: 1 base; J trimming: 4 bases; junction bases outside the gene matches: 10. The DNA for the CDR3 is TGTGCCAGCAGCTTAGTTTCGGGGACAGGGACGGGCACTGAAGCTTTCTTT. As protein: CASSLVSGTGTGTEAFF.

The CDR3 DNA reads TGTGCCAGCAGACGAGGAGGCGAGCAGTACTTC. This gives the protein CASRRGGEQYF. The chain uses TRBV6-1 and TRBJ2-7; the D gene is possibly TRBD2 (5 bases). This CDR3 has 11 amino acids. Germline V gene data show CDR1 as MNHNS and CDR2 as SASEGT. The V end was cut by 6 bases, the J end by 6 bases, with 9 bases between.

This clone was recorded once. The J gene is TRBJ2-5, the V gene TRBV19; no firm D call. This CDR3 has 15 residues. In germline, CDR1 is LNHDA, CDR2 SQIVND (reference sequence). The germline V and J ends were trimmed by 0 bases and 2 bases, with 10 bases remaining between them. Written as DNA, the CDR3 is TGTGCCAGTAGTATAGATGGTAGGATACAAGAGACCCAGTACTTC. It yields the protein CASSIDGRIQETQYF.

The chain joins TRBV18 to TRBJ2-5, with D maybe TRBD1 (6 bases). The V and J ends lost 0 bases and 3 bases respectively, with 8 bases between them. This CDR3 comprises 14 residues. Germline CDR1 reads KGHSH; CDR2 reads LQKENI. The CDR3 is CASSPPGAEETQYF. CDR3 DNA sequence: TGTGCCAGCTCACCACCGGGGGCCGAAGAGACCCAGTACTTC. The entire variable domain, with the rest obtained from reference TRBV18 and TRBJ2-5, is as follows: NAGVMQNPRHLVRRRGQEARLRCSPMKGHSHVYWYRQLPEEGLKFMVYLQKENIIDESGMPKERFSAEFPKEGPSILRIQQVVRGDSAAYFCASSPPGAEETQYFGPGTRLLVL.

This clone occurred once. The chain combines TRBV30 with TRBJ1-1; 8 nucleotides align to TRBD1. The CDR3 has 17 amino acids. Germline CDR1 reads GTSNPN; CDR2 reads SVGIG (reference sequence). V lost 3 bases, J lost 3 bases, and 15 bases stayed unmatched. For the CDR3, the DNA is TGTGCCTGGAGAGTGGGCAGGGGGCGTGACGGGTACACTGAAGCTTTCTTT. Translation: CAWRVGRGRDGYTEAFF.

The genes are TRBV10-3 and TRBJ2-7; 11 bases line up with TRBD2. The J segment lost 2 bases and the V segment lost 6 bases, leaving 6 bases of the junction unmatched. The V gene's germline CDR1 is ENHRY and CDR2 SYGVKD. This CDR3 has 15 amino acids. CDR3: CAIRLTSGGTYEQYF. In nucleotides, the CDR3 is TGTGCCATCAGGTTAACTAGCGGGGGAACCTACGAGCAGTACTTC.

The V gene is TRBV30, the J gene TRBJ1-2, with D unclear. The CDR3 sequence is 12 residues long. The ends were cut back, 0 bases at V and 8 bases at J, with 10 bases in the middle. Germline CDR1 is GTSNPN and CDR2 is SVGIG (reference sequence). The CDR3, as DNA: TGTGCCTGGAGTGTACTGATGTACGGCTACACCTTC. The encoded protein is CAWSVLMYGYTF.

The chain is built from TRBV28 and TRBJ1-4, with 8 bases that match TRBD1. CDR1 is MDHEN and CDR2 is SYDVKM in the germline V gene. Trimming cost V 4 bases and J 7 bases; bases outside gene matches: 8. The CDR3 sequence is 15 residues long. CDR3 sequence: CASSSPQGAGEKLFF. CDR3 DNA: TGTGCCAGCAGTTCCCCCCAGGGGGCAGGTGAAAAACTGTTTTTT.

This chain uses TRBV7-9 with TRBJ1-1, with TRBD1 as a possible D gene (6 bases). The CDR3 is made up of 14 amino acids. Germline V lookup: CDR1 SEHNR, CDR2 FQNEAQ (reference sequence). Between the trimmed V and J ends, which lost 3 bases and 6 bases, there was a span of 14 bases. The CDR3 region has the DNA TGTGCCAGCAGCTTGGGGGCCACCGGATCTGAAGCTTTCTTT. It yields the protein CASSLGATGSEAFF. Complete variable domain (other parts from reference TRBV7-9 and TRBJ1-1): DTGVSQNPRHKITKRGQNVTFRCDPISEHNRLYWYRQTLGQGPEFLTYFQNEAQLEKSRLLSDRFSAERPKGSFSTLEIQRTEQGDSAMYLCASSLGATGSEAFFGQGTRLTVV.

The chain joins TRBV6-5 to TRBJ2-3; D unresolved. Between the trimmed V and J ends, which lost 6 bases and 2 bases, there was a span of 12 bases. The germline V gene has CDR1 MNHEY and CDR2 SVGAGI. The CDR3 has 14 amino acids. The CDR3: CASRLQRLTDTQYF. The CDR3 DNA follows: TGTGCCAGCAGATTGCAGAGGCTCACAGATACGCAGTATTTT.

The chain combines TRBV18 with TRBJ1-1, with no clear D. The V gene's germline CDR1 is KGHSH and CDR2 LQKENI. The CDR3 runs to 13 residues. Between the trimmed V and J ends, which lost 6 bases and 8 bases, there was a span of 16 bases. CDR3 region: CASSYNEQREAFF. CDR3 bases: TGTGCCAGCTCCTACAACGAGCAGCGGGAAGCTTTCTTT.

The chain combines TRBV14 with TRBJ2-7; D is uncertain. Looked up from germline, CDR1 is SGHDN and CDR2 is FVKESK. The CDR3 length is 13 residues. V lost 1 base and J lost 4, with 8 bases in between. The CDR3 DNA is TGTGCCAGCAGCCAAGGGGTTGGGTACGAGCAGTACTTC. Translated, it gives CASSQGVGYEQYF.

This clone has a handful of counts. Within the sample, other DNA sequences also encode this same CDR3. CDR3 amino acids: CASSVGGGGTEAFF. The DNA of the CDR3 is TGTGCCAGCAGCGTAGGAGGGGGAGGTACTGAAGCTTTCTTT. The V and J genes are TRBV9 and TRBJ1-1; perhaps TRBD1 as D (6 bases). The CDR3 runs 14 residues. CDR1 is SGDLS and CDR2 is YYNGEE in the germline V gene. Trimming pared 0 bases from V and 5 bases from J, leaving 11 bases between.

The V call is TRBV2, the J call TRBJ2-5, with D unresolved. V gave up 5 bases and J gave up 2 bases, with 9 bases separating them. Looked up from germline, CDR1 is SNHLY and CDR2 is FYNNEI. CDR3 length: 13 amino acids. The CDR3 reads CASSQQRQETQYF. The CDR3, as DNA: TGTGCCAGCAGTCAGCAACGGCAAGAGACCCAGTACTTC. Combining the CDR3 with reference TRBV2 and TRBJ2-5 gives the whole variable domain EPEVTQTPSHQVTQMGQEVILRCVPISNHLYFYWYRQILGQKVEFLVSFYNNEISEKSEIFDDQFSVERPDGSNFTLKIRSTKLEDSAMYFCASSQQRQETQYFGPGTRLLVL.

V gene TRBV7-2 combines with J gene TRBJ2-5; D may be TRBD2 (7 bases). With the DNA end fitting TRBJ2-7 better, the J assignment may be wrong. The CDR3 runs to 15 residues. CDR1 and CDR2 from the germline V gene are SGHTA and FQGNSA. The chain's CDR3 is CASRSELGGRYEQYF. The DNA of the CDR3 is TGTGCCAGCAGGTCGGAATTGGGGGGGCGGTACGAGCAGTACTTC.

This CDR3 reads CASSEVPQRGAGETQYF. The CDR3 nucleotides read TGTGCCAGCAGTGAAGTCCCGCAGCGGGGGGCGGGGGAGACCCAGTACTTC. The rearrangement uses TRBV2 and TRBJ2-5, with 9 positions matching TRBD2. Germline CDR1 reads SNHLY; CDR2 reads FYNNEI. This CDR3 region has 17 residues. Trimming cost V 1 base and J 5 bases; bases outside gene matches: 11. The variable domain in full, completed from reference TRBV2 and TRBJ2-5, reads EPEVTQTPSHQVTQMGQEVILRCVPISNHLYFYWYRQILGQKVEFLVSFYNNEISEKSEIFDDQFSVERPDGSNFTLKIRSTKLEDSAMYFCASSEVPQRGAGETQYFGPGTRLLVL.

V usage is TRBV25-1 and J usage is TRBJ1-1; D is uncertain. Between the trimmed V and J ends, which lost 2 bases and 12 bases, there was a span of 13 bases. The germline V gene encodes CDR1 MGHDK and CDR2 SYGVNS. The CDR3 is 12 amino acids. The CDR3 loop reads CASSEPGRVTFF. The CDR3 nucleotides are TGTGCCAGCAGTGAACCGGGTAGGGTAACTTTCTTT.

Remarks on this clone: At one of its ends the junction is not consistent with the germline gene, which may arise from a read error. V and J are TRBV11-2 and TRBJ2-7, with 11 bases that match TRBD1. CDR1 is SGHAT, CDR2 FQNNGV, per germline. CDR3 length: 16 residues. The CDR3 region has the DNA TGTGTCAGCAGCAAGAAATCGGACAGGGGGCTCAACGAGCAGTACTTC. This gives the protein CVSSKKSDRGLNEQYF. Filled out from reference TRBV11-2 and TRBJ2-7, the complete variable domain reads EAGVAQSPRYKIIEKRQSVAFWCNPISGHATLYWYQQILGQGPKLLIQFQNNGVVDDSQLPKDRFSAERLKGVDSTLKIQPAKLEDSAVYLCVSSKKSDRGLNEQYFGPGTRLTVT.

CDR3 in amino acids: CASSASPTSGNTIYF. CDR3 nucleotide sequence: TGTGCCAGCAGTGCTTCCCCGACCTCTGGAAACACCATATATTTT. The chain employs TRBV2 and TRBJ1-3; D is unclear. CDR3 size: 15 residues. V lost 4 bases, J lost 0 bases, and 10 bases lay in between. Germline CDR1 and CDR2: SNHLY and FYNNEI.

The J gene is TRBJ2-7, the V gene TRBV7-6; weak D call: TRBD2 (5 bases). Germline CDR1 SGHVS, CDR2 FNYEAQ. V was clipped by 5 bases and J by 3 bases, with 17 bases between them. This CDR3 spans 15 amino acids. This CDR3 is CASSPRVGLFYEQYF. The CDR3 DNA reads as TGTGCCAGCAGCCCGCGGGTGGGGTTGTTCTACGAGCAGTACTTC.

The J gene is TRBJ1-2, the V gene TRBV28; D might be TRBD1 (5 bases). V gave up 3 bases and J gave up 2 bases, with 10 bases separating them. This CDR3 spans 14 amino acids. Germline V gene data show CDR1 as MDHEN and CDR2 as SYDVKM. CDR3 residues: CASSFPTVNYGYTF. DNA for the CDR3: TGTGCCAGCAGTTTCCCGACAGTCAACTATGGCTACACCTTC.

The rearrangement joins TRBV27 to TRBJ1-2; the D is unclear. The CDR3 loop spans 11 amino acids. Germline-derived CDR1 and CDR2 are MNHEY and SMNVEV (reference sequence). Deletions cut 5 bases from V and 4 bases from J, with 5 bases between. The CDR3 is CASSDGYGYTF. The CDR3 DNA sequence: TGTGCCAGCAGTGATGGCTATGGCTACACCTTC.

The chain has TRBV7-9 and TRBJ1-1; no reliable D call. The V gene lost 5 bases and the J gene lost 1 base, with 17 bases spanning the gap. Germline lookup yields CDR1 SEHNR and CDR2 FQNEAQ (reference sequence). This CDR3 has 16 residues. The chain's CDR3 is CASSRNIGRENTEAFF. The CDR3 DNA sequence: TGTGCCAGCAGCCGAAACATAGGCCGGGAGAACACTGAAGCTTTCTTT.

The chain employs TRBV6-5 and TRBJ1-5, with D perhaps TRBD1 (5 bases). V was cut by 2 bases and J by 6 bases, with 14 bases left in between. The CDR3 is made up of 15 amino acids. Germline V gives CDR1 MNHEY, CDR2 SVGAGI. This CDR3 reads CASSYDTGLSQPQHF. The CDR3, as DNA: TGTGCCAGCAGTTACGATACAGGTCTAAGTCAGCCCCAGCATTTT.

This clone was counted only a few times. This chain connects TRBV5-1 to TRBJ2-3, with D unresolved. CDR1 is SGHRS, CDR2 YFSETQ, per germline. The CDR3 has 14 residues. The V gene lost 4 bases and the J gene lost 4 bases, with 13 bases spanning the gap. This CDR3 is CASSALGGADTQYF. The CDR3 DNA sequence: TGCGCCAGCAGCGCCCTTGGTGGGGCAGATACGCAGTATTTT. The full variable domain, its missing parts supplied by reference TRBV5-1 and TRBJ2-3, is KAGVTQTPRYLIKTRGQQVTLSCSPISGHRSVSWYQQTPGQGLQFLFEYFSETQRNKGNFPGRFSGRQFSNSRSEMNVSTLELGDSALYLCASSALGGADTQYFGPGTRLTVL.

J is TRBJ1-3 and V is TRBV7-9, with a weak D call TRBD1 (6 bases). CDR1 and CDR2 from the germline V gene are SEHNR and FQNEAQ (reference sequence). This CDR3 contains 17 residues. The V end was cut by 2 bases, the J end by 0 bases, with 14 bases between. CDR3 loop: CASSLYSGARSGNTIYF. The CDR3 DNA reads TGTGCCAGCAGCTTATATTCGGGGGCCCGCTCTGGAAACACCATATATTTT. The entire variable domain, with the rest obtained from reference TRBV7-9 and TRBJ1-3, is as follows: DTGVSQNPRHKITKRGQNVTFRCDPISEHNRLYWYRQTLGQGPEFLTYFQNEAQLEKSRLLSDRFSAERPKGSFSTLEIQRTEQGDSAMYLCASSLYSGARSGNTIYFGEGSWLTVV.

The chain links TRBV10-3 to TRBJ1-2; no reliable D call. Trimming left V 0 bases short and J 9 bases short, with 17 bases between. The CDR3 runs 15 residues. Per the germline V gene, CDR1 is ENHRY and CDR2 is SYGVKD. The CDR3 DNA is TGTGCCATCAGTGAGTCGACGGGTATCGTCATGAGCTACACCTTC. This sequence encodes CAISESTGIVMSYTF.